This TCR beta chain was profiled in a study of T cell responses to AZD1222 COVID-19 vaccine. This clone was seen a handful of times. This CDR3 contains 15 residues. Trimming removed 5 bases at V and 10 bases at J, with 23 bases between. From germline, CDR1 is KGHSH and CDR2 LQKENI. The repertoire was sequenced with immunoSEQ multiplex PCR; TCRdb's copy has only in-frame clones and lacks some. The sample lists roughly 100,000 clones, 84% seen once, with 15% to 20% in the top ten. This chain uses TRBV18 with TRBJ1-1, with D perhaps TRBD1 (6 bases). The source is an adult in good health. The sequences come from peripheral blood, collected on day 0 of AZD1222 vaccination. The CDR3 loop reads CASSSGSGARETAFF. The CDR3 coding sequence is TGTGCCAGCTCATCAGGCTCAGGGGCCCGAGAGACAGCTTTCTTT.